These 2 T cell receptor beta chains were all obtained from the same sample, sequenced in a study of identical twins. TCRdb redid the calling of the 5' RACE reads with MiXCR, one entry per CDR3 protein. Among under 350,000 distinct CDR3 sequences listed, nearly 9.5% were seen once. The data were also submitted as part of a second study, on yellow fever vaccine responses in identical twins.

Sequencing input: CD8+ T cells sorted from blood. The receptors here all came from a woman aged 18-29 years in good health.

This clonotype turned up a few times. The chain employs TRBV19 and TRBJ2-1; TRBD2 agrees at 8 bases. Germline V gene sequence: CDR1 LNHDA, CDR2 SQIVND (reference sequence). The CDR3 spans 18 residues. J was trimmed by 0 bases and V by 5 bases; bases with no gene match: 12. The chain's CDR3 is CASSFFWDSGDSYNEQFF. CDR3 bases: TGTGCCAGTAGTTTCTTTTGGGATAGCGGGGACTCCTACAATGAGCAGTTCTTC.

The chain links TRBV29-1 to TRBJ2-2, with D possibly being TRBD2 (6 bases). Germline CDR1 and CDR2: SQVTM and ANQGSEA. This CDR3 has 14 amino acids. The V gene lost 4 bases and the J gene lost 4 bases, with 13 bases spanning the gap. CDR3 DNA sequence: TGCAGCGTTGTTGCCCGGGGGTCCACCGGGGAGCTGTTTTTT. It translates to CSVVARGSTGELFF.